This is a list of T cell receptor beta chains from one sample in a study of blood T cell repertoires in COVID-19. Sequenced by immunoSEQ multiplex PCR; TCRdb stores in-frame clones only, minus some. The sample holds roughly 200,000 clones; roughly 80% are singletons and the top ten take 1.5%. Sequencing used peripheral blood. These receptors were taken from a human donor in a cohort sampled during active COVID-19. CDR3s include the opening cysteine and the closing phenylalanine or tryptophan. The order of the fields is D gene, clone size, J gene, V gene, CDR3 DNA, CDR3 protein. A D gene is named only where the DNA matches it firmly. The size entry is marked missing in some rows and otherwise reads once, few, many or a size class.

>TRBD2|.|TRBJ2-3|TRBV28
TGTGCCAGCAGTAGGACTAGCGGAAGCACAGATACGCAGTATTTT
CASSRTSGSTDTQYF
>TRBD1|few|TRBJ1-1|TRBV28
TGTGCCAGCAGACAGGGGGCGCAGTTTCACACTGAAGCTTTCTTT
CASRQGAQFHTEAFF
>TRBD1|few|TRBJ2-6|TRBV6-4
TGTGCCAGCAGTGACTCCGGGACAGGGATCTCTGGGGCCAACGTCCTGACTTTC
CASSDSGTGISGANVLTF
>.|.|TRBJ1-3|TRBV19
TGTGCCAGTAGTACGGGACTGGGAGGAAACACCATATATTTT
CASSTGLGGNTIYF
>.|.|TRBJ2-2|TRBV14
TGTGCCAGCAGCCACCATGGACAGTTCACCGGGGAGCTGTTTTTT
CASSHHGQFTGELFF
>.|.|TRBJ1-1|TRBV4-2
TGTGCCAGCAGCCAAGGAGGTGGCAGGGGGAACACTGAAGCTTTCTTT
CASSQGGGRGNTEAFF
>.|.|TRBJ2-5|TRBV19
TGTGCCAGTAGTATAGCTGACCAAGAGACCCAGTACTTC
CASSIADQETQYF
>.|.|TRBJ2-7|TRBV19
TGTGCCAGTAGTATAACGCGGCAGGGCGGCGAGCAGTACTTC
CASSITRQGGEQYF
>.|.|TRBJ1-4|TRBV9
TGTGCCAGCAGTCCCAGACCGGGTGAAAAACTGTTTTTT
CASSPRPGEKLFF
>TRBD2|.|TRBJ2-3|TRBV28
TGTGCCAGCAGAACCCCTAGCGGGGCCAGGTCTGATACGCAGTATTTT
CASRTPSGARSDTQYF
>TRBD1|.|TRBJ2-2|TRBV28
TGTGCCAGCAGATTCAGGGGGCGAACCGGGGAGCTGTTTTTT
CASRFRGRTGELFF
>.|.|TRBJ1-5|TRBV7-8
TGTGCCAGCAGCCCTCACCAGGGTCCAAGTCAGCCCCAGCATTTT
CASSPHQGPSQPQHF
>TRBD1|.|TRBJ1-4|TRBV2
TGTGCCAGCGGGGCCCAGGGGGCTTGGGAAAAACTGTTTTTT
CASGAQGAWEKLFF
>.|.|TRBJ2-1|TRBV4-1
TGCGCCAGCAGCCCCATCGGTCCTGTCTCCTACAATGAGCAGTTCTTC
CASSPIGPVSYNEQFF
>.|.|TRBJ2-7|TRBV14
TGTGCCAGCAGCGGCAGGGACTACGAGCAGTACTTC
CASSGRDYEQYF
>TRBD2|.|TRBJ2-7|TRBV10-3
TGTGCCATCTCTGTGGGCGGGGGGCAAACCTACGAGCAGTACTTC
CAISVGGGQTYEQYF
>TRBD1|.|TRBJ1-6|TRBV3-1/TRBV3-2
TGTGCCAGCAGCCCCCTCCTCCCGGGACAGGGGTCGTCACCCCTCCACTTT
CASSPLLPGQGSSPLHF
>.|once|TRBJ2-7|TRBV10-3
TGTGCCATCAGCGGTACCTCAGGCAGCTCCTACGAGCAGTACTTC
CAISGTSGSSYEQYF